This TCR beta chain was documented in a study of shared clonotypes between healthy human individuals. Study outcomes and limitations: The low donor count limited represented genetic and exposure-history diversity. Inspection by rarefaction showed sorted-subset sequencing to be incomplete despite large depth. Unshared clonotypes carried lower generation probabilities than those common to all four donors.

Germline values: CDR1 SGDLS, CDR2 YYNGEE. The CDR3 has 15 amino acids. The trim removed 2 bases at V and 6 bases at J, leaving 9 bases unmatched. About this clone: Its specificity is not known.

The repertoire was sequenced with immunoSEQ multiplex PCR; TCRdb's copy has only in-frame clones and lacks some. The sample holds some 1.5 million clones, approximately 96% seen once. Splitting of CD4+ cells produced CD45RA+ naive and CD45RA-negative memory subsets. The source of this sequence is a man aged 25 to 40 in good health. The sequenced material came from naive CD4+ T cells sorted from blood. Subset described: CD45RA+ positively selected. J is TRBJ1-2 and V is TRBV9, with TRBD1 matching 8 bases. CDR3 region: CASSVVPGGDHGYTF. The CDR3 DNA reads as TGTGCCAGCAGCGTCGTTCCAGGGGGCGACCATGGCTACACCTTC. Full variable domain (outside the CDR3, taken from reference TRBV9 and TRBJ1-2): DSGVTQTPKHLITATGQRVTLRCSPRSGDLSVYWYQQSLDQGLQFLIQYYNGEERAKGNILERFSAQQFPDLHSELNLSSLELGDSALYFCASSVVPGGDHGYTFGSGTRLTVV.